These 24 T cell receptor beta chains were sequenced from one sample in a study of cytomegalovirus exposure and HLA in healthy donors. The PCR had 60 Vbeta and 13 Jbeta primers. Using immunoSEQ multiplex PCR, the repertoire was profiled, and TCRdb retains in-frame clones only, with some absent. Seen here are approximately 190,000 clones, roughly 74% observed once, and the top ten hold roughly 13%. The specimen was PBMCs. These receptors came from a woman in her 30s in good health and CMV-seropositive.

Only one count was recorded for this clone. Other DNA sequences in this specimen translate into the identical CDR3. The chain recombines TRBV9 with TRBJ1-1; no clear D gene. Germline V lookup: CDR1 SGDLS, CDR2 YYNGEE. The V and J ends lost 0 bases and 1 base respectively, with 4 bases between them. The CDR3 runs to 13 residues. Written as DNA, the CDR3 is TGTGCCAGCAGCGTAGCCAGGAACACTGAAGCTTTCTTT. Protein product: CASSVARNTEAFF.

The CDR3 loop is CASSLRTSGGVTDTQYF. The CDR3 DNA follows: TGTGCCAGCAGCCTCCGGACTAGCGGGGGGGTTACAGATACGCAGTATTTT. V usage is TRBV11-2 and J usage is TRBJ2-3; 15 bases are a match to TRBD2. The V segment lost 5 bases and the J segment 3 bases; nucleotides outside the gene matches: 6. This CDR3 comprises 17 residues. Germline V gene sequence: CDR1 SGHAT, CDR2 FQNNGV.

CDR3 DNA: TGTGCCAGCAGCCCCTTGGGACAGGCAACCGGGGAGCTGTTTTTT. Its protein is CASSPLGQATGELFF. The chain uses TRBV6-1 and TRBJ2-2, with TRBD1 matching over 8 bases. This CDR3 contains 15 residues. Germline-derived CDR1 and CDR2 are MNHNS and SASEGT. J lost 5 bases, V lost 6 bases, and 8 bases had no gene match.

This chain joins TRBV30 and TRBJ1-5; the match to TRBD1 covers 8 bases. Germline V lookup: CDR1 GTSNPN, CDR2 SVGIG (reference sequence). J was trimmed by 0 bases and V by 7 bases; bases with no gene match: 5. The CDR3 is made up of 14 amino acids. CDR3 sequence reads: CAYDRGHSNQPQHF. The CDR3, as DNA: TGTGCCTATGACAGGGGTCATAGCAATCAGCCCCAGCATTTT.

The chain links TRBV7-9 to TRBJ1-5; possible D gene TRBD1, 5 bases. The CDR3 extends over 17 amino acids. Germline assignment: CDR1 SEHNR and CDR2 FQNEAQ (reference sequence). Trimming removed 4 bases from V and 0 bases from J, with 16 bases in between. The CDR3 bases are TGTGCCAGCAGCTATTATGGGAGGGGCTATAGCAATCAGCCCCAGCATTTT. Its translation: CASSYYGRGYSNQPQHF.

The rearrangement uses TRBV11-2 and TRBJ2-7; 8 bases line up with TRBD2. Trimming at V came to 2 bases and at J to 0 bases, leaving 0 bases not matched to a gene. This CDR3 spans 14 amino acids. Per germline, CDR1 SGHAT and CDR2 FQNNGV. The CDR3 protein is CASSLSGSSYEQYF. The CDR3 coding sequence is TGTGCCAGCAGCTTAAGCGGGAGCTCCTACGAGCAGTACTTC.

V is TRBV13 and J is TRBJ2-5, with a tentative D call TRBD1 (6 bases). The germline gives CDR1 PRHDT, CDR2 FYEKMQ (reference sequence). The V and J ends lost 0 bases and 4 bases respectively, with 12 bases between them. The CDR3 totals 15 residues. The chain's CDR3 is CASSLGRRGGETQYF. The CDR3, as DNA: TGTGCCAGCAGCTTAGGTCGCAGGGGTGGAGAGACCCAGTACTTC.

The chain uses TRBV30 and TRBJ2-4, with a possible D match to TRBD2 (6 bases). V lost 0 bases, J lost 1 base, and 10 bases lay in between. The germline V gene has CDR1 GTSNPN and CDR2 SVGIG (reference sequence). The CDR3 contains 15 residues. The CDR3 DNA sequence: TGTGCCTGGAGTGTAGGCGGGATCGCCAAAAACATTCAGTACTTC. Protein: CAWSVGGIAKNIQYF.

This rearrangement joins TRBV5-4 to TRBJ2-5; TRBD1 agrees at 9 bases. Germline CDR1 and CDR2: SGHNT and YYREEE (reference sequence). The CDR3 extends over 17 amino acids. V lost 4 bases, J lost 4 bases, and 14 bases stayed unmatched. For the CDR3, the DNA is TGTGCCAGCAGCACACTAAACCCGGACAGGGGTCGAGAGACCCAGTACTTC. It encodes CASSTLNPDRGRETQYF.

CDR3 amino acids: CASSETGGRYEQYF. Written as DNA, the CDR3 is TGTGCCAGCAGTGAGACAGGGGGCAGGTACGAGCAGTACTTC. The chain carries TRBV6-1 and TRBJ2-7, with 10 bases that match TRBD1. Unmatched junction bases numbered 3, after V lost 3 bases and J lost 4 bases. The CDR3 is made up of 14 amino acids. Germline V gene lookup returns CDR1 MNHNS and CDR2 SASEGT.

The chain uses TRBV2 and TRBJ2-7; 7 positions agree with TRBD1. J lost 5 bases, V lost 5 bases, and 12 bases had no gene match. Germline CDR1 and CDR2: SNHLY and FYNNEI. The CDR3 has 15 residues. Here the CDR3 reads CASSFDRVQYDEQYF. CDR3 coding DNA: TGTGCCAGCAGTTTTGACAGGGTGCAGTATGACGAGCAGTACTTC.

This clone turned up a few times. The CDR3 DNA is TGCAGCGCCGGAGACAGGGGTGTGGGAAACATTCAGTACTTC. It encodes CSAGDRGVGNIQYF. The rearrangement links TRBV29-1 to TRBJ2-4, with 8 bases fitting TRBD1. The length of the CDR3 is 14 residues. V was clipped by 7 bases and J by 6 bases; unmatched bases: 11. The V gene's germline CDR1 is SQVTM and CDR2 ANQGSEA.

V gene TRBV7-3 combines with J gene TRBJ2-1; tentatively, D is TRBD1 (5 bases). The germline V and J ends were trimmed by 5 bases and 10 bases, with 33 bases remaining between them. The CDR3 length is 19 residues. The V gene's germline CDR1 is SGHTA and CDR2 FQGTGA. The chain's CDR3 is CASSPRGRAYNEQFVEQFF. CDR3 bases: TGTGCCAGCAGCCCCCGCGGCAGGGCCTACAATGAGCAGTTCGTGGAGCAGTTCTTC.

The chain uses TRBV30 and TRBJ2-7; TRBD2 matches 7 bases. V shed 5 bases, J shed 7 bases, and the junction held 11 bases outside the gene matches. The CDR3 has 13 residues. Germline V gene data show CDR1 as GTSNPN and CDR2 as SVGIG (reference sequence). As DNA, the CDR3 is TGTGCCTGGGGCGGGAGACTGATGGGGGAGCAGTACTTC. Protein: CAWGGRLMGEQYF.

As DNA, the CDR3 is TGTGCCAGTAGTAGCCCGGGGGGAAGGGTAAGCAATCAGCCCCAGCATTTT. Translation: CASSSPGGRVSNQPQHF. The rearrangement links TRBV19 to TRBJ1-5; a possible D gene is TRBD1 (5 bases). Germline CDR1 and CDR2: LNHDA and SQIVND (reference sequence). This CDR3 is built from 17 residues. Trimming took off 4 bases at V and 1 base at J, with 17 bases between the two ends.

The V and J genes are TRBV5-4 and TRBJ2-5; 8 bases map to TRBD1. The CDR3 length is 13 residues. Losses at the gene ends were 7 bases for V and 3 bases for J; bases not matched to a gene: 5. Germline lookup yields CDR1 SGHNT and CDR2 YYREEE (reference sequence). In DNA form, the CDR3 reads TGTGCCAGCCAAAAACAGGGGGAAGAGACCCAGTACTTC. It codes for CASQKQGEETQYF.

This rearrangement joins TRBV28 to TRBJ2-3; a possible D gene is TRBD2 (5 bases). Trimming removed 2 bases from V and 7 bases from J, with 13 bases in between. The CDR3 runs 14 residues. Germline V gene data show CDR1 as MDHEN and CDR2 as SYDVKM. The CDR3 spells CASSLRTGGNTQYF. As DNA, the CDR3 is TGTGCCAGCAGTTTACGTACCGGAGGCAATACGCAGTATTTT.

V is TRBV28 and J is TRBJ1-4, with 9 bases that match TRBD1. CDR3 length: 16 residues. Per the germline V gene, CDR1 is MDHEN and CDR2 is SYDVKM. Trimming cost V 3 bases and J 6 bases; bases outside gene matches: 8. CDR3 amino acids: CASSFPKGDRDEKLFF. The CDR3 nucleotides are TGTGCCAGCAGTTTTCCCAAGGGGGACAGGGATGAAAAACTGTTTTTT.

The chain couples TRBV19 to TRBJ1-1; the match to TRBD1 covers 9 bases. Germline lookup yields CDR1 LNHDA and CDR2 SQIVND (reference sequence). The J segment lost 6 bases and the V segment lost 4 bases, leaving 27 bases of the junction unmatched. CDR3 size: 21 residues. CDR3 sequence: CASSSPGDRVLPPVDRAEAFF. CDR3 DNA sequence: TGTGCCAGTAGTAGCCCGGGGGACAGGGTTCTTCCTCCCGTGGATCGAGCTGAAGCTTTCTTT.

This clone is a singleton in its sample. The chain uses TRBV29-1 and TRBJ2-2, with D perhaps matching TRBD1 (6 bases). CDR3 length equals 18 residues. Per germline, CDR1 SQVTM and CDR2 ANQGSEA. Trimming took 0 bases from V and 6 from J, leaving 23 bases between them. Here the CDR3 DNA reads TGCAGCGTTGAAGATCGGAGCAGGGGTGGTTCAGTCCCCGGGGAGCTGTTTTTT. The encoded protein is CSVEDRSRGGSVPGELFF.

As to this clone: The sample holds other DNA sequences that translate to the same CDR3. The DNA of the CDR3 is TGTGCCAGCAGCAATAAAGGAACAGGGGCAAATGAAAAACTGTTTTTT. Residues: CASSNKGTGANEKLFF. J is TRBJ1-4 and V is TRBV7-6, with TRBD1 identical over 7 bases. The CDR3 consists of 16 residues. From germline, CDR1 is SGHVS and CDR2 FNYEAQ. After removal of 5 bases from V and 5 bases from J, the junction contained 11 bases not matched to a gene. The entire variable domain, with the rest obtained from reference TRBV7-6 and TRBJ1-4, is as follows: GAGVSQSPRYKVTKRGQDVALRCDPISGHVSLYWYRQALGQGPEFLTYFNYEAQQDKSGLPNDRFSAERPEGSISTLTIQRTEQRDSAMYRCASSNKGTGANEKLFFGSGTQLSVL.

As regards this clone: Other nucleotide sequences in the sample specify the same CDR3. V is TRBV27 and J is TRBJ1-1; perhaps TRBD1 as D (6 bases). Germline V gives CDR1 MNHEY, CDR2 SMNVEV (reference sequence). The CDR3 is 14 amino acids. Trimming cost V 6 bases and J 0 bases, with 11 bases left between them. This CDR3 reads CASRDSSMNTEAFF. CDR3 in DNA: TGTGCCAGCAGGGACAGTTCCATGAACACTGAAGCTTTCTTT.

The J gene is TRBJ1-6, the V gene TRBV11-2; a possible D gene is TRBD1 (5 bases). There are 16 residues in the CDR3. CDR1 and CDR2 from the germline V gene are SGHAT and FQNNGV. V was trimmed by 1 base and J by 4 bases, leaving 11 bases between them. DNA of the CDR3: TGTGCCAGCAGCTTAGGGGGTCCAGGGTATAATTCACCCCTCCACTTT. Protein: CASSLGGPGYNSPLHF.

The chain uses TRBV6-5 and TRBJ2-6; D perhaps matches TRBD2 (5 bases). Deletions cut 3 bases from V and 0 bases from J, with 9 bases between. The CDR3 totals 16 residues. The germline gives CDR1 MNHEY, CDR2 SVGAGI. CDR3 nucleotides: TGTGCCAGCAGTTATTCTGGGAGCTCTGGGGCCAACGTCCTGACTTTC. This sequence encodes CASSYSGSSGANVLTF.